The T cell receptor beta chain under discussion was sequenced for a study of early T cells in non-severe SARS-CoV-2 infection. In this sample, this clonotype turned up many times. The library protocol tagged individual cDNA molecules with unique molecular identifiers. Each CDR3 protein is one row after TCRdb ran MiXCR on the 5' RACE reads. This sample has 15,000 to 25,000 distinct CDR3 sequences, with about 4% found just once. The CDR3 has 13 amino acids. Germline CDR1 SNHLY, CDR2 FYNNEI. With 6 bases removed from V and 9 bases from J, the gap between germline ends came to 15 bases. The receptor was isolated from an adult who was a healthcare worker with PCR-confirmed SARS-CoV-2 infection or an uninfected control (not recorded which). The gene calls are TRBV2 and TRBJ2-1; D not resolved. Sample: whole blood. The chain's CDR3 is CASSPQTFAEQFF. CDR3 DNA sequence: TGTGCCAGCAGCCCTCAGACGTTCGCTGAGCAGTTCTTC.